This T cell receptor (beta chain) was sequenced for a study of shared clonotypes between healthy human individuals. Points from the study as a whole: When naive CD4 clonotypes were compared across several donors, 4% to 6.5% were shared.

Remarks on this clone: Its antigen is as yet unknown.

DNA at 200 ng, roughly 30,000 T cell genomes, went into sorted-subset replicate PCRs. Using immunoSEQ multiplex PCR, the repertoire was profiled, and TCRdb retains in-frame clones only, with some absent. The sample includes some 1.4 million clones, around 95% of them seen just once. Germline V gives CDR1 MNHEY, CDR2 SMNVEV (reference sequence). The V and J ends lost 3 bases and 4 bases, in that order; junction bases with no gene match: 2. The CDR3 has 14 amino acids. Donors had no recently reported acute infections or vaccinations and were HIV-negative. There were only Caucasian adults among the donors, and all lived in Nashville, Tennessee.

Sequences were obtained from naive CD4+ T cells sorted from blood. Documented subset: CD45RA+ positively selected. The genes are TRBV27 and TRBJ2-7; 11 bases line up with TRBD2. The sequence derives from a man aged 30 to 39 in good health. CDR3 amino acids: CASSFSGRVYEQYF. The CDR3 nucleotides are TGTGCCAGCAGTTTTAGCGGGAGGGTTTACGAGCAGTACTTC.